The clone carrying this TCR beta chain was seen once. Its antigen is currently unknown. This specimen belongs to a study of vaccination effects on CD4 cells after COVID-19. Culturing for ten to eleven days preceded CD4+ T cell isolation. The assay was immunoSEQ multiplex PCR, and TCRdb's table has in-frame clones only and misses some. In the table there are about 58,000 clones, roughly 80% of which are singletons. Findings and caveats of the study: Common cold coronaviruses were cross-recognized by only 1 of 255 vaccine-induced clones in healthy vaccinees.

The CDR3 has 15 amino acids. The germline gives CDR1 LNHDA, CDR2 SQIVND (reference sequence). With V trimmed by 4 bases and J by 1 base, 5 bases remained unmatched. The V gene is TRBV19, the J gene TRBJ2-5; 8 nucleotides agree with TRBD1. Here the sequenced sample was CD4+ T cells from PBMCs cultured without peptide, taken before COVID-19 vaccination. This clonotype originated in a human donor who received a COVID-19 vaccine. CDR3 sequence reads: CASSTRTGPQETQYF. Here the CDR3 DNA reads TGTGCCAGTAGTACCCGGACAGGGCCCCAAGAGACCCAGTACTTC.